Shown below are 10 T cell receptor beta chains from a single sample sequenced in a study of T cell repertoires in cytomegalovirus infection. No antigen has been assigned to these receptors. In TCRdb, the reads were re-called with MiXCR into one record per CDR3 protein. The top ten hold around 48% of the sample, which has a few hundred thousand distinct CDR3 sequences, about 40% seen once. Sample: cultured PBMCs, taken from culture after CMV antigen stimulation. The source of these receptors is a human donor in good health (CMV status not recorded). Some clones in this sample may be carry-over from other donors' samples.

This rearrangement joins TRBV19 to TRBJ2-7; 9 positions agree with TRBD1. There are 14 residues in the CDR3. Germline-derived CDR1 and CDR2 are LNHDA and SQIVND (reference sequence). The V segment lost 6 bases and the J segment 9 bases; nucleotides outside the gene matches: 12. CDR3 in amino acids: CASSETGTGMSQYF. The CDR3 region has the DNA TGTGCCAGTAGCGAGACCGGGACAGGGATGTCGCAGTACTTC.

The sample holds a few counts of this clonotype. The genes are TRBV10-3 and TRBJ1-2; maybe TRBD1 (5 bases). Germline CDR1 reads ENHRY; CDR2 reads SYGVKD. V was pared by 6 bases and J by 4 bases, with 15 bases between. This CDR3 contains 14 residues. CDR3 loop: CAIRPTGAVYGYTF. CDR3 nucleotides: TGTGCCATCAGACCTACCGGGGCAGTCTATGGCTACACCTTC.

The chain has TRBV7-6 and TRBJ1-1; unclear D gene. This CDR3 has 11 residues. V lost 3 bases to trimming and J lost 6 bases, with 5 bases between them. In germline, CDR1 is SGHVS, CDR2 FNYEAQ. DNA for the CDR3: TGTGCCAGCAGCTTTTGGGCTGAAGCTTTCTTT. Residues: CASSFWAEAFF.

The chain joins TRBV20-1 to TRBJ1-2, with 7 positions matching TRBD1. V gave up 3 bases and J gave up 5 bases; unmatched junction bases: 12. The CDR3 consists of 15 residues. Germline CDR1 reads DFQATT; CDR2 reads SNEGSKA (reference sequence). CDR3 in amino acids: CSARGLEGARYGYTF. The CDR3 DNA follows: TGCAGTGCTAGGGGATTGGAGGGGGCGCGATATGGCTACACCTTC.

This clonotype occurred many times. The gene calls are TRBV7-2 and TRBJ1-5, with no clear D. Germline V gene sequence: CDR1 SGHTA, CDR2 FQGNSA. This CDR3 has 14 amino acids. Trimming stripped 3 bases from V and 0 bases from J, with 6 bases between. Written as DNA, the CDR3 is TGTGCCAGCAGCTTCGCGGATAGCAATCAGCCCCAGCATTTT. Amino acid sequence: CASSFADSNQPQHF.

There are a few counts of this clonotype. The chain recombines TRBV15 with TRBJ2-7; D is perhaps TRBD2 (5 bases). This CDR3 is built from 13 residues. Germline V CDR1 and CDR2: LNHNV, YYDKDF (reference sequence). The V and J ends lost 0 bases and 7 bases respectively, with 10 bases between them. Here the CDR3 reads CATSRDGLLEQYF. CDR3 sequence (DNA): TGTGCCACCAGCAGAGACGGACTGCTGGAGCAGTACTTC.

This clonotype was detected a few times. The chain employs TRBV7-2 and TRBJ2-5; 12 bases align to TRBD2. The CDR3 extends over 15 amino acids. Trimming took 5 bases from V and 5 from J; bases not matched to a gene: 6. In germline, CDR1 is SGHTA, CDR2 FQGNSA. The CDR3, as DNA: TGTGCCAGCAGCGCACTAGCGGGGGGCCGGGAGACCCAGTACTTC. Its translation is CASSALAGGRETQYF.

The chain's CDR3 is CAQSPRVWSYEQYF. In DNA form, the CDR3 reads TGTGCGCAGTCTCCGCGGGTTTGGTCCTACGAGCAGTACTTC. The V call is TRBV27, the J call TRBJ2-7; D perhaps matches TRBD2 (5 bases). The CDR3 is 14 residues long. CDR1 MNHEY and CDR2 SMNVEV come from the germline V gene (reference sequence).

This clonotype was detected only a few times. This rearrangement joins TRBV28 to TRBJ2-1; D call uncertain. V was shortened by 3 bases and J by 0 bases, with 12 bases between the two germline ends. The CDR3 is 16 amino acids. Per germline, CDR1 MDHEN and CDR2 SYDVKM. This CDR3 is CASSFRPASSYNEQFF. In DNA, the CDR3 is TGTGCCAGCAGTTTTAGGCCTGCCAGCTCCTACAATGAGCAGTTCTTC.

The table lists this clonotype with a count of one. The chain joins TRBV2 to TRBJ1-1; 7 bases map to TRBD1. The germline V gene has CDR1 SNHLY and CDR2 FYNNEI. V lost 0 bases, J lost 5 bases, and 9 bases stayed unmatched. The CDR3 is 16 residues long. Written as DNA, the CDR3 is TGTGCCAGCAGTGAAGCGCTTCACAGGGGTGGGACTGAAGCTTTCTTT. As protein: CASSEALHRGGTEAFF.